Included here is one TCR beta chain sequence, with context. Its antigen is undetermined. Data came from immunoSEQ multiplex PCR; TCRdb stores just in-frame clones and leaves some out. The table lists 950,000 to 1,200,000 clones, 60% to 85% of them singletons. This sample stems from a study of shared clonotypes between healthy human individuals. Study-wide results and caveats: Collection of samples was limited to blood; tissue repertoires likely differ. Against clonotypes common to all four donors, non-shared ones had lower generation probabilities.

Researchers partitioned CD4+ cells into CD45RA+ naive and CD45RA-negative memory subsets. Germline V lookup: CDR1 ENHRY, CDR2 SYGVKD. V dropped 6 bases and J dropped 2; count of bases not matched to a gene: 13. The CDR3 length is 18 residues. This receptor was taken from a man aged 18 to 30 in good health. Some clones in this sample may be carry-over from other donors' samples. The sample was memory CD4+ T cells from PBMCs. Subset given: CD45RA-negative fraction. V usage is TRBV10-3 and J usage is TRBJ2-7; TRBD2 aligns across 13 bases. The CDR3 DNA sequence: TGTGCCATCAGACGGGGGACTAGCGGGGTCCGCCGACCCTACGAGCAGTACTTC. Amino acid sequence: CAIRRGTSGVRRPYEQYF.